The sequence of this T cell receptor (beta chain) was determined in a study of graft-versus-host responses after intestinal transplantation. The study, taken as a whole, reports: Early post-transplant HvG declines were associated with peak circulating GvH clone levels. The marrow of recipients harbored GvH clones, and ileum or blood showed some of them first. In patients with graft-donor T cell macrochimerism, allograft graft-versus-host to host-versus-graft clonal ratios were high.

Libraries were prepared by immunoSEQ multiplex PCR; TCRdb keeps only in-frame clonotypes and omits some of them. The data hold about 59,000 clones, with approximately 94% observed a single time. Germline V gene sequence: CDR1 SGHRS, CDR2 YFSETQ. The CDR3 runs to 14 residues. With V trimmed by 4 bases and J by 5 bases, 7 bases remained unmatched. As regards this clone: Its matching antigen is unknown.

V gene TRBV5-1 combines with J gene TRBJ1-1; TRBD1 matches at 8 bases. This TCR was sampled from a human donor who was the organ donor for an intestinal transplant. Sequencing used unstimulated CD4+ T cells sorted from spleen or lymph node cells, obtained before transplant. As DNA, the CDR3 is TGCGCCAGCAGCGAAACAGGGGGACGAACTGAAGCTTTCTTT. Amino acid sequence: CASSETGGRTEAFF.